These T cell receptor beta chains were read from a single sample in a study of vaccination and CD4 T cells after COVID-19. TCRdb re-analysed the PCR reads in MiXCR, keeping a single row per CDR3 protein. The sample lists about 29,000 distinct CDR3 sequences, about 49% occurring once. The material sequenced was CD4+ T cells from blood, taken about 7 months after SARS-CoV-2 vaccination. The receptors derive from a human donor who had recovered from COVID-19. Each CDR3 is given with its conserved first and last residue. The D gene is left open where the match is weak.

cdr3_aa: CSGRREGEKLFF
j_call: TRBJ1-4
d_call: .
cdr3_length: 12
v_call: TRBV29-1

cdr3_aa: CASSSRRAEKLFF
j_call: TRBJ1-4
d_call: .
cdr3_length: 13
v_call: TRBV7-9

cdr3_aa: CATSDPGTKRSSYNEQFF
j_call: TRBJ2-1
d_call: .
cdr3_length: 18
v_call: TRBV24-1

cdr3_aa: CASSSGATEAFF
j_call: TRBJ1-1
d_call: .
cdr3_length: 12
v_call: TRBV10-2

cdr3_aa: CASSLFPGTGRDTEAFF
j_call: TRBJ1-1
d_call: TRBD1
cdr3_length: 17
v_call: TRBV28

cdr3_aa: CASSSRSTAFF
j_call: TRBJ1-1
d_call: .
cdr3_length: 11
v_call: TRBV6-1

cdr3_aa: CASSRQQGANSNQPQHF
j_call: TRBJ1-5
d_call: TRBD1
cdr3_length: 17
v_call: TRBV12-3/TRBV12-4

cdr3_aa: CASSYGTSGYYEQYF
j_call: TRBJ2-7
d_call: TRBD2
cdr3_length: 15
v_call: TRBV6-5

cdr3_aa: CASSRNSGRAHEQFF
j_call: TRBJ2-1
d_call: TRBD2
cdr3_length: 15
v_call: TRBV4-1

cdr3_aa: CSARVGVGEKLFF
j_call: TRBJ1-4
d_call: .
cdr3_length: 13
v_call: TRBV20-1

cdr3_aa: CASSSTRTGKNTEAFF
j_call: TRBJ1-1
d_call: .
cdr3_length: 16
v_call: TRBV6-5

cdr3_aa: CSARDPTGGDEQFF
j_call: TRBJ2-1
d_call: TRBD1
cdr3_length: 14
v_call: TRBV20-1

cdr3_aa: CASSLAGTNEKLFF
j_call: TRBJ1-4
d_call: .
cdr3_length: 14
v_call: TRBV7-9

cdr3_aa: CASSFLASGPLSSYNEQFF
j_call: TRBJ2-1
d_call: TRBD2
cdr3_length: 19
v_call: TRBV27

cdr3_aa: CASSYSETALHF
j_call: TRBJ1-6
d_call: .
cdr3_length: 12
v_call: TRBV6-2/TRBV6-3

cdr3_aa: CASSQPMRPSTDTQYF
j_call: TRBJ2-3
d_call: .
cdr3_length: 16
v_call: TRBV14

cdr3_aa: CASTVSGGEETQYF
j_call: TRBJ2-5
d_call: TRBD2
cdr3_length: 14
v_call: TRBV28

cdr3_aa: CASGPQRTGELFF
j_call: TRBJ2-2
d_call: .
cdr3_length: 13
v_call: TRBV15

cdr3_aa: CASKLQMGVNTETQYF
j_call: TRBJ2-5
d_call: .
cdr3_length: 16
v_call: TRBV5-4

cdr3_aa: CASSLARTLYNSPLHF
j_call: TRBJ1-6
d_call: .
cdr3_length: 16
v_call: TRBV7-9

cdr3_aa: CASSLGASTSLHF
j_call: TRBJ1-6
d_call: .
cdr3_length: 13
v_call: TRBV7-2

cdr3_aa: CASSLAGTSSYEQYF
j_call: TRBJ2-7
d_call: .
cdr3_length: 15
v_call: TRBV7-2

cdr3_aa: CSALLDGYTF
j_call: TRBJ1-2
d_call: .
cdr3_length: 10
v_call: TRBV29-1

cdr3_aa: CATRQGPHNQQFF
j_call: TRBJ2-1
d_call: TRBD1
cdr3_length: 13
v_call: TRBV19

cdr3_aa: CASSQTLGGSSGYTF
j_call: TRBJ1-2
d_call: .
cdr3_length: 15
v_call: TRBV14

cdr3_aa: CASSLSTGWSPLHF
j_call: TRBJ1-6
d_call: .
cdr3_length: 14
v_call: TRBV6-4

cdr3_aa: CASSLWSGSSYEQYF
j_call: TRBJ2-7
d_call: .
cdr3_length: 15
v_call: TRBV7-2

cdr3_aa: CSAHGTGGFVGYTF
j_call: TRBJ1-2
d_call: TRBD1
cdr3_length: 14
v_call: TRBV20-1

cdr3_aa: CASSPTGLLFPGELFF
j_call: TRBJ2-2
d_call: TRBD1
cdr3_length: 16
v_call: TRBV7-9

cdr3_aa: CASEKTEYYGYTF
j_call: TRBJ1-2
d_call: .
cdr3_length: 13
v_call: TRBV12-3/TRBV12-4

cdr3_aa: CASTFTTGRQISTDTQYF
j_call: TRBJ2-3
d_call: .
cdr3_length: 18
v_call: TRBV6-1

cdr3_aa: CASSPYGTSAISYEQYF
j_call: TRBJ2-7
d_call: TRBD2
cdr3_length: 17
v_call: TRBV6-1

cdr3_aa: CASTWQMNSNQPQHF
j_call: TRBJ1-5
d_call: .
cdr3_length: 15
v_call: TRBV28

cdr3_aa: CASSDDSNNEQFF
j_call: TRBJ2-1
d_call: .
cdr3_length: 13
v_call: TRBV6-4

cdr3_aa: CASSWGSGSSYEQYF
j_call: TRBJ2-7
d_call: TRBD2
cdr3_length: 15
v_call: TRBV6-5

cdr3_aa: CASGRTSGNTGELFF
j_call: TRBJ2-2
d_call: TRBD2
cdr3_length: 15
v_call: TRBV2

cdr3_aa: CSASSHLRGRPETQYF
j_call: TRBJ2-5
d_call: .
cdr3_length: 16
v_call: TRBV20-1

cdr3_aa: CASSLSAPDTQYF
j_call: TRBJ2-3
d_call: .
cdr3_length: 13
v_call: TRBV7-9

cdr3_aa: CASGTGSGANVLTF
j_call: TRBJ2-6
d_call: TRBD1
cdr3_length: 14
v_call: TRBV7-3

cdr3_aa: CASSQEAGGPDTQYF
j_call: TRBJ2-3
d_call: TRBD2
cdr3_length: 15
v_call: TRBV4-2

cdr3_aa: CASSIANEQFF
j_call: TRBJ2-1
d_call: .
cdr3_length: 11
v_call: TRBV19

cdr3_aa: CASINDSPRDQPQHF
j_call: TRBJ1-5
d_call: .
cdr3_length: 15
v_call: TRBV28

cdr3_aa: CASSQAAGTGGRTEAFF
j_call: TRBJ1-1
d_call: TRBD1
cdr3_length: 17
v_call: TRBV4-2

cdr3_aa: CASSYSIAGPFYEQYF
j_call: TRBJ2-7
d_call: TRBD2
cdr3_length: 16
v_call: TRBV6-5

cdr3_aa: CASSLLNTDTQYF
j_call: TRBJ2-3
d_call: .
cdr3_length: 13
v_call: TRBV28

cdr3_aa: CSARAGVGNQPQHF
j_call: TRBJ1-5
d_call: .
cdr3_length: 14
v_call: TRBV20-1

cdr3_aa: CASSRGARQETQYF
j_call: TRBJ2-5
d_call: .
cdr3_length: 14
v_call: TRBV7-2

cdr3_aa: CASRIQVGANYGYTF
j_call: TRBJ1-2
d_call: .
cdr3_length: 15
v_call: TRBV28

cdr3_aa: CASSLEGSNQPQHF
j_call: TRBJ1-5
d_call: .
cdr3_length: 14
v_call: TRBV5-5

cdr3_aa: CASSPLGESPTDTQYF
j_call: TRBJ2-3
d_call: .
cdr3_length: 16
v_call: TRBV4-1

cdr3_aa: CASSSQGALGEQFF
j_call: TRBJ2-1
d_call: TRBD1
cdr3_length: 14
v_call: TRBV7-9